This TCR beta chain emerged from a study of T cell responses to AZD1222 COVID-19 vaccine (dated by TCRdb to the early 2020s). For the wider study: AZD1222 recipients whose second dose came at about 4 weeks and those whose second dose came at about 12 weeks were combined into one group, since spike-specific TCR depth and breadth did not differ between the two schedules. A total of 233 trial participants underwent TCR sequencing, of whom some 210 received two doses of AZD1222 and some 25 received two doses of the MenACWY control vaccine. Enrollment into the trials was organized by age into subgroups of 18-55, 56-69 and 70-plus years, and those subgroups contained roughly 150, 30 and 60 TCR-sequenced participants, respectively. Study-wide findings and limitations: Because no day 14 peak-response samples were available, the repertoires could be characterized only after the peak T cell response. Conclusions about previously exposed vaccinees were limited because only a handful of AZD1222 recipients were SARS-CoV-2 seropositive at baseline. CD4 TCRs associated with the vaccine covered the entire spike protein, and the dominant responses were in regions 160-218 and 743-854. The 56-69-year group was small, and its depth increase did not reach significance, likely because of low power. A significant rise in spike-specific TCR breadth and depth was observed after two AZD1222 doses relative to day 0 and relative to MenACWY recipients. Reportedly, close to half of the unique spike-specific TCRs recognized epitopes lying outside the regions that are mutated in the B.1.351 and B.1.1.7 variants. Most participants were white British and females outnumbered males, and the authors suggested that clonal diversity may have been underestimated.

The CDR3, from cysteine to phenylalanine, totals 15 residues. CDR3 DNA only is kept here, 45 bases in frame from base 1. CDR1 SGDLS and CDR2 YYNGEE were looked up in the germline V gene. V loses 4 bases, J loses 3 bases, and the germline ends lie 13 bases apart. For this clone: Its antigen is currently not known. No much larger clonotype is one base removed from it; base qualities were not supplied.

The sample's time point label, in plain terms: baseline before first vaccination. Samples from vaccinated people were obtained from the UK trials COV001 and COV002, which included a single-blind randomized controlled phase 2/3 trial of AZD1222 (ChAdOx1 nCoV-19) in healthy adults. For TCRbeta chain sequencing, PBMC samples were collected from trial participants at day 0 and at day 28 after the second dose. The CDR3 regions of human TCRbeta chains were subjected to immunosequencing. The paper's processing steps were these. TCRs in the repertoires were matched against a reference library of SARS-CoV-2-specific TCRs that had been generated with the MIRA antigen-specificity platform. Breadth was defined as the fraction of unique TCRs that were SARS-CoV-2-associated. Depth was defined as the fraction of total T cells that were SARS-CoV-2-associated. Each spike-specific TCR was assigned to its reactive spike region and to a CD4 or CD8 class using the MIRA data. Log10-transformed breadth and depth values were compared by one-way ANOVA with Sidak's multiple comparisons tests. TCRdb took over this immuneACCESS table, retaining in-frame rearrangements with V and J assigned. Such tables are incomplete; in checked studies, under half of the missing clones stem from an unresolved V gene, and the remainder is unexplained. The DNA gave D and trimming, while V, J and clone size come from that table. This sample comprises 100,000 to 120,000 clones, 88% of them detected only once. The ten largest clones represent about 1.6% of the sample.

This specimen consisted of peripheral blood, obtained on day 0 of AZD1222 vaccination. The sequence is built from TRBV9 and TRBJ1-4; the D gene remains uncertain. The TCR comes from an adult in good health. The CDR3 amino acid sequence is: CASSLSPRSNEKLFF. The DNA reads as follows: TGTGCCAGCAGCCTTTCCCCGAGGTCTAATGAAAAACTGTTTTTT.